This paragraph covers one TCR beta chain sequence. No glioblastoma patient carried an isocitrate dehydrogenase mutation. CDR1 is KGHSH, CDR2 LQKENI, per germline. With V trimmed by 3 bases and J by 8 bases, 9 bases remained unmatched. The CDR3 covers 15 residues. The data derive from a study of glioma-infiltrating T cells after dendritic cell vaccination. Assay: immunoSEQ multiplex PCR; the TCRdb copy retains only in-frame clones and omits some. The data contain about 67,000 clones, around 86% of them seen just once; the ten biggest clones take up 7% to 9.5%. This TCR was recovered from a human donor with glioblastoma. Sample: blood, taken before dendritic cell vaccination. The gene calls are TRBV18 and TRBJ1-4; 7 positions agree with TRBD1. CDR3 sequence reads: CASSPGVGRGEKLFF. The CDR3 region has the DNA TGTGCCAGCTCACCTGGAGTTGGCAGGGGGGAAAAACTGTTTTTT.